These T cell receptor beta chains were read from a single sample in a study of human thymus T cells. Data came from immunoSEQ multiplex PCR; TCRdb stores just in-frame clones and leaves some out. The data contain under 150,000 clones, just under 95% of them singletons. The sequencing sample was made of thymus tissue. These receptors originate from a boy under two years old with a congenital heart defect but otherwise immunologically healthy. Each CDR3 is given with its conserved first and last residue. Each record gives: J gene, V gene, CDR3 protein.

>TRBJ1-6|TRBV11-3
CASSSRGLSYNSPLHF
>TRBJ2-7|TRBV29-1
CSAGGIQVYEQYF
>TRBJ2-3|TRBV5-4
CASSLTRNTDTQYF
>TRBJ1-3|TRBV27
CASSRGPGASGNTIYF
>TRBJ1-2|TRBV5-6
CASSSPSRDRLPPLYGYTF
>TRBJ1-1|TRBV4-1
CASSQVQRGVNTEAFF
>TRBJ1-6|TRBV28
CASSPRYRGSDSPLHF
>TRBJ1-1|TRBV7-9
CASSVGLRDTEAFF
>TRBJ2-7|TRBV4-1
CASSGTGGYEQYF
>TRBJ2-3|TRBV6-5
CASSFTDRADTQYF
>TRBJ1-5|TRBV28
CASRPYGVPHQPQHF
>TRBJ1-3|TRBV11-3
CASSDRGNTIYF
>TRBJ1-1|TRBV4-1
CASSQEKGDTEAFF
>TRBJ1-2|TRBV2
CASSERGTANYGYTF
>TRBJ2-3|TRBV5-1
CASSLDRSTDTQYF
>TRBJ1-5|TRBV28
CASHIRWSNQPQHF
>TRBJ2-1|TRBV7-9
CASSSSAGGRNEQFF
>TRBJ2-7|TRBV27
CASSPSNLTEQYF
>TRBJ2-7|TRBV10-2
CASSELITGQGGDEQYF